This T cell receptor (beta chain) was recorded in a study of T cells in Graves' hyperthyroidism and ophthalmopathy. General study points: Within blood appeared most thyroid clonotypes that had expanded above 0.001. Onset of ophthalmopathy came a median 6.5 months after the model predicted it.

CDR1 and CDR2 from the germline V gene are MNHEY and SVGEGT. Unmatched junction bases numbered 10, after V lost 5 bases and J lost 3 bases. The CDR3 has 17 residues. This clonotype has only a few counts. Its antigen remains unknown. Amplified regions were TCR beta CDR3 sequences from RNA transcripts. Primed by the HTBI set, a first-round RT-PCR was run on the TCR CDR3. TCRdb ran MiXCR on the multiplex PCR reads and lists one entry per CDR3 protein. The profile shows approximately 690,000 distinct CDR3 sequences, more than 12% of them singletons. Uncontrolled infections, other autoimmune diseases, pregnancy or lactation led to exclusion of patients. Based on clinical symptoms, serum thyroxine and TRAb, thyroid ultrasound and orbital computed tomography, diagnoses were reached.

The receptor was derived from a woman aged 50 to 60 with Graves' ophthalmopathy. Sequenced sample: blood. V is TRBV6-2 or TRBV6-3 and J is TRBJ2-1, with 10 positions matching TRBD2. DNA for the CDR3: TGTGCCAGCAGTCATGGGACTAGCGCCTTCCTCTACAATGAGCAGTTCTTC. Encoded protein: CASSHGTSAFLYNEQFF.